This paragraph covers one T cell receptor beta chain sequence. The data were produced by immunoSEQ multiplex PCR, yet TCRdb's version contains in-frame clones alone and is incomplete. The sample lists about 220,000 clones, roughly 88% occurring once. The V and J ends lost 5 bases and 0 bases respectively, with 11 bases between them. Germline assignment: CDR1 LNHNV and CDR2 YYDKDF (reference sequence). CDR3 length: 15 residues. This sample was included in a study of blood T cell repertoires in COVID-19. This clonotype originated in a woman aged 40-49 years with acute COVID-19. V gene TRBV15 combines with J gene TRBJ1-3; weak D call: TRBD1 (5 bases). Sequences were obtained from PBMCs or T cells enriched from blood (not recorded which). CDR3 coding DNA: TGTGCCACCAGCCTCAGGGTTAGCTCTGGAAACACCATATATTTT. Translating it yields CATSLRVSSGNTIYF.